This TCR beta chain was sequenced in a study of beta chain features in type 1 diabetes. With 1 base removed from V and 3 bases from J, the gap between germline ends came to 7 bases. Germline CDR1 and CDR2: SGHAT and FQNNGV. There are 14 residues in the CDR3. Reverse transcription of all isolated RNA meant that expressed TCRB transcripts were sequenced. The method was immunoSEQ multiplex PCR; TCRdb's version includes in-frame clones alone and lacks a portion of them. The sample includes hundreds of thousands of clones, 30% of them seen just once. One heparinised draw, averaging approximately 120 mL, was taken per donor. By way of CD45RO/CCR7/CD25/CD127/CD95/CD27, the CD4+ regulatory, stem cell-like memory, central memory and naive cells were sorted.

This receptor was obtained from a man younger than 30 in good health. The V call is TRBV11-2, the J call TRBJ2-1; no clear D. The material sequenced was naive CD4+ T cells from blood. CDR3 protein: CASSLVGGYNEQFF. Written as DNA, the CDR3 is TGTGCCAGCAGCTTAGTTGGCGGCTACAATGAGCAGTTCTTC.